This T cell receptor beta chain stems from a study of cytomegalovirus exposure and HLA in healthy donors. The study's findings and limits: Reportedly, a later analysis found an Asian-associated ancestry cluster had fewer N-insertions than the approximately 700-donor mean.

About this clone itself: Its antigen is as yet unknown.

CDR3 length: 12 residues. Between the trimmed V and J ends, which lost 1 base and 16 bases, there was a span of 13 bases. Germline CDR1 is SGHAT and CDR2 is FQNNGV. In the PCR, 60 Vbeta and 13 Jbeta primers were used. The data were produced by immunoSEQ multiplex PCR, yet TCRdb's version contains in-frame clones alone and is incomplete. The data contain around 140,000 clones, over 65% of them seen just once; the ten biggest clones take up approximately 1.5%. The material sequenced was PBMCs. This TCR came from a man in his forties or fifties in good health and CMV-seronegative. This sequence joins TRBV11-2 and TRBJ1-4; D gene ambiguous. CDR3 in amino acids: CASSLGGRRPFF. CDR3 coding DNA: TGTGCCAGCAGCTTAGGAGGAAGGAGGCCGTTTTTT. Variable domain in full (rest from reference TRBV11-2 and TRBJ1-4): EAGVAQSPRYKIIEKRQSVAFWCNPISGHATLYWYQQILGQGPKLLIQFQNNGVVDDSQLPKDRFSAERLKGVDSTLKIQPAKLEDSAVYLCASSLGGRRPFFGSGTQLSVL.